This T cell receptor beta chain was sequenced in a study of long-term antiretroviral therapy in people with HIV. Study conclusions and caveats: Clones with expansion before ART led the repertoire at all time points. Viral resistance, ART adherence and therapy changes all lacked available data.

The assay used was immunoSEQ (version v3.0), run at survey level. This table comes from immunoSEQ multiplex PCR, and its TCRdb copy is limited to in-frame clones, with some not included. This table holds approximately 25,000 clones, more than 65% found once. The CDR3 is 15 residues long. From germline, CDR1 is SGDLS and CDR2 YYNGEE. V was cut by 4 bases and J by 1 base, with 14 bases left in between. With regard to this clone: Its cognate antigen is unknown.

J is TRBJ1-2 and V is TRBV9; D is uncertain. The TCR sequence derives from a woman aged 35 to 49 with HIV. The starting material was unsorted PBMCs, obtained 0.5 years after starting antiretroviral therapy. CDR3 residues: CASSPQSLLNYGYTF. For the CDR3, the DNA is TGTGCCAGCAGCCCTCAATCCCTCCTTAACTATGGCTACACCTTC.